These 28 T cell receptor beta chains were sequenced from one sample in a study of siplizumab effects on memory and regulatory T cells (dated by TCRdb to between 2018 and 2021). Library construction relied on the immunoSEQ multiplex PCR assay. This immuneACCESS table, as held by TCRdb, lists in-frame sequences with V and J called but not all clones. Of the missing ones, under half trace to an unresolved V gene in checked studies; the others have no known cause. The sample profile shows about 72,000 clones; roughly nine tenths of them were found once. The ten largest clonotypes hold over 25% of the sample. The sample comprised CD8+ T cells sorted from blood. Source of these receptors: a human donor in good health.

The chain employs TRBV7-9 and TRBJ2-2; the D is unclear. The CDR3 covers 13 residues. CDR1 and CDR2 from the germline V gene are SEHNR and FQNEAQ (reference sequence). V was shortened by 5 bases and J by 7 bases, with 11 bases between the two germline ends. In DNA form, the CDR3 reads TGTGCCAGCAGCCCCGTGGGGTTCGGGGAGCTGTTTTTT. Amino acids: CASSPVGFGELFF.

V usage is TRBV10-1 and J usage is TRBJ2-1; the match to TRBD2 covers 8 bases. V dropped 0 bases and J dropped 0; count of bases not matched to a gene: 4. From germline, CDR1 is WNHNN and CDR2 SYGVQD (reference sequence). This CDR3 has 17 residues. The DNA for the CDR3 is TGCGCCAGCAGTGAGTCCAGCGGGAGTAGCTCCTACAATGAGCAGTTCTTC. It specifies CASSESSGSSSYNEQFF.

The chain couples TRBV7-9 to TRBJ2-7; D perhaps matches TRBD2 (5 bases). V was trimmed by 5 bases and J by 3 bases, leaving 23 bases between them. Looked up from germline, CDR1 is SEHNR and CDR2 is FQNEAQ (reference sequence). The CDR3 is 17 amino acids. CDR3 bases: TGTGCCAGCAGCCCTTCGGTGCAACCTAGTGGACTCTACGAGCAGTACTTC. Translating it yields CASSPSVQPSGLYEQYF.

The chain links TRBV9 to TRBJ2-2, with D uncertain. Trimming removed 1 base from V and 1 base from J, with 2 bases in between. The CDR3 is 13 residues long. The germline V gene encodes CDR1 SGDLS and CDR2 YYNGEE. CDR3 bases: TGTGCCAGCAGCGTATGGAACACCGGGGAGCTGTTTTTT. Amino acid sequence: CASSVWNTGELFF. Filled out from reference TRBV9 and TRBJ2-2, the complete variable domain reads DSGVTQTPKHLITATGQRVTLRCSPRSGDLSVYWYQQSLDQGLQFLIQYYNGEERAKGNILERFSAQQFPDLHSELNLSSLELGDSALYFCASSVWNTGELFFGEGSRLTVL.

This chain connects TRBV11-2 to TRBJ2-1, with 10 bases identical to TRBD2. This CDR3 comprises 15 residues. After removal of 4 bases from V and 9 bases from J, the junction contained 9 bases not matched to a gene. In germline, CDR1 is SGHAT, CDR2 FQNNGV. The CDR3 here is CASSSLTSGMTEQFF. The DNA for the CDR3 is TGTGCCAGCAGCTCCCTTACTAGCGGGATGACTGAGCAGTTCTTC.

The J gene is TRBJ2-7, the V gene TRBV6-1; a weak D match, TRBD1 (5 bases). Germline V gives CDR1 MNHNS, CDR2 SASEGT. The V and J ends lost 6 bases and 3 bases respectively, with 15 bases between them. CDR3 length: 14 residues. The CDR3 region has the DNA TGTGCCAGCAGCGGCTTAACAGGAGTCTACGAGCAGTACTTC. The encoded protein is CASSGLTGVYEQYF.

The CDR3 DNA is TGTGCCAGCAGGGGACTAGCGGGGGTTGGAGATACGCAGTATTTT. Its protein product is CASRGLAGVGDTQYF. This rearrangement joins TRBV6-1 to TRBJ2-3, with TRBD2 matching over 14 bases. This CDR3 spans 15 amino acids. After removal of 6 bases from V and 5 bases from J, the junction contained 4 bases not matched to a gene. The germline CDR1 and CDR2 sequences are MNHNS and SASEGT.

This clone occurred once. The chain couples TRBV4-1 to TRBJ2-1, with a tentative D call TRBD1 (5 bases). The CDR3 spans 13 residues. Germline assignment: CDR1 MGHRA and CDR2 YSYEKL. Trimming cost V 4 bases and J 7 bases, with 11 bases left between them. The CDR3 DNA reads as TGCGCCAGCAGCCCGAACCAGGGTAATGAGCAGTTCTTC. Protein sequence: CASSPNQGNEQFF.

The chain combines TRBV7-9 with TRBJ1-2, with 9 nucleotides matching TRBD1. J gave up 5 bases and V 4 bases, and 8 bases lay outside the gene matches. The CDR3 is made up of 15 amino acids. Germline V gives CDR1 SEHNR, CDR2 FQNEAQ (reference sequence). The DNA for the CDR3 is TGTGCCAGCAGCTCCACGCGACAGGGGGTATATGGCTACACCTTC. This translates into CASSSTRQGVYGYTF.

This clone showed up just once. CDR3 residues: CASSLGGQGFYEQYF. CDR3 sequence (DNA): TGTGCCAGCAGCTTGGGTGGGCAGGGATTCTACGAGCAGTACTTC. The V and J genes are TRBV5-6 and TRBJ2-7, with D possibly matching TRBD1 (5 bases). Germline V lookup: CDR1 SGHDT, CDR2 YYEEEE. CDR3 size: 15 residues. V gave up 0 bases and J gave up 3 bases, with 13 bases separating them.

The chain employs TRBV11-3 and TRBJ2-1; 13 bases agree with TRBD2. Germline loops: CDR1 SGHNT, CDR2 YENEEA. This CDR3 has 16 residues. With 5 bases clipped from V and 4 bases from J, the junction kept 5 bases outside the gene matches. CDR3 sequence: CASSPWTSGSYNEQFF. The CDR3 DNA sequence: TGTGCCAGCAGCCCGTGGACTAGCGGGAGTTACAATGAGCAGTTCTTC.

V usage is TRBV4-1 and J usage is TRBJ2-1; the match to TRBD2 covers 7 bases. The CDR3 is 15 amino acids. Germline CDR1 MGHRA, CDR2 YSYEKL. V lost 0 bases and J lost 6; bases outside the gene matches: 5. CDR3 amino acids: CASSQDRSGGNEQFF. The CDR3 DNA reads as TGCGCCAGCAGCCAAGATCGGTCGGGGGGCAATGAGCAGTTCTTC.

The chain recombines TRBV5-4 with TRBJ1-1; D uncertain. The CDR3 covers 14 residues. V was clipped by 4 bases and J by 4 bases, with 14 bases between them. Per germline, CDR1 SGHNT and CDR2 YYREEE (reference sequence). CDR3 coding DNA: TGTGCCAGCAGCGCTTTCAGGTTAAGCACTGAAGCTTTCTTT. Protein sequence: CASSAFRLSTEAFF.

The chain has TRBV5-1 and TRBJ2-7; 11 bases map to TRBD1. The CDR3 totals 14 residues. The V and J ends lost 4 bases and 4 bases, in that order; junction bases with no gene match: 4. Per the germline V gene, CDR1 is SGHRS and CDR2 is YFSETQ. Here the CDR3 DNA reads TGCGCCAGCAGCCCCGGGACAGGGGGGTACGAGCAGTACTTC. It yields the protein CASSPGTGGYEQYF.

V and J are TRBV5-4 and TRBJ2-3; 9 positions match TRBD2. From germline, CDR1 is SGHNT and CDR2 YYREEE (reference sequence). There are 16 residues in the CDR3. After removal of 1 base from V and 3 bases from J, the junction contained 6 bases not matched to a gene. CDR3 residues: CASSLIHTSGTDTQYF. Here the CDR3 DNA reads TGTGCCAGCAGCTTGATTCACACTAGCGGGACAGATACGCAGTATTTT.

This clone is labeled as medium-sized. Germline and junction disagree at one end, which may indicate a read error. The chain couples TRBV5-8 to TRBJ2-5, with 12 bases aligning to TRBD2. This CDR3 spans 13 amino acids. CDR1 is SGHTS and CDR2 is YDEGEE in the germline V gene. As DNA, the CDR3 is TGTGCCAGCAGCTACCGACTAGCGGGAGAAGTTGACTTC. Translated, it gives CASSYRLAGEVDF.

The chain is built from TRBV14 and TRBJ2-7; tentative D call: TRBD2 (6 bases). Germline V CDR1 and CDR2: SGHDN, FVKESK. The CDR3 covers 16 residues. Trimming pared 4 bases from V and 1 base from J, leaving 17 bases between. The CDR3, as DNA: TGTGCCAGCAGCCTCCCGGGAGAGGGGTTTTCCTACGAGCAGTACTTC. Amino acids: CASSLPGEGFSYEQYF.

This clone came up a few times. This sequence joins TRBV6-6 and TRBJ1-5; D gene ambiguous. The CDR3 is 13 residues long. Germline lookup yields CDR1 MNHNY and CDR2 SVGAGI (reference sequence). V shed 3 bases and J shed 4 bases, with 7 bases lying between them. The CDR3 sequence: CASSYAVNQPQHF. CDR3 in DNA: TGTGCCAGCAGTTATGCGGTAAATCAGCCCCAGCATTTT.

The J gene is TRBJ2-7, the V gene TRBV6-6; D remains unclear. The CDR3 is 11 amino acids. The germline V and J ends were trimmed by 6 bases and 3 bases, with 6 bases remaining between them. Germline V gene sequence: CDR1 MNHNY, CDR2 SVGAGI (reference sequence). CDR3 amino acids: CASRGDYEQYF. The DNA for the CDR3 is TGTGCCAGCAGGGGTGACTACGAGCAGTACTTC.

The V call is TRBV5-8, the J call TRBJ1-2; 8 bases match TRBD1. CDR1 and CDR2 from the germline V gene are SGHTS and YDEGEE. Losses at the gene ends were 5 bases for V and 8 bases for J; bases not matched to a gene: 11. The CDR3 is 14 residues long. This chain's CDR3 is CASRTGTGLDGYTF. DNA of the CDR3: TGTGCCAGCAGAACCGGGACAGGTCTTGACGGCTACACCTTC.

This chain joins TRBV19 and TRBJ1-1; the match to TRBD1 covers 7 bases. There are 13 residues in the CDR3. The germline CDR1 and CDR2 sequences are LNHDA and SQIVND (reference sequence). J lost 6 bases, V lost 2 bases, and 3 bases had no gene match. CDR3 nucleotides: TGTGCCAGTAGTATAACAGGGGCCGCTGAAGCTTTCTTT. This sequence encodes CASSITGAAEAFF.

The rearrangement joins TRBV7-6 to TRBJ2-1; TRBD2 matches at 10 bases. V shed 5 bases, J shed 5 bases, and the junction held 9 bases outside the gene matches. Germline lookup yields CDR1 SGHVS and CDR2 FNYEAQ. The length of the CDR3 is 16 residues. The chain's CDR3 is CASSTPLAGQNNEQFF. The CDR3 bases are TGTGCCAGCAGCACACCACTAGCGGGACAAAACAATGAGCAGTTCTTC.

This chain's CDR3 is CASRPDSSNVVETQYF. The DNA for the CDR3 is TGTGCCAGCAGACCGGACAGTTCCAACGTGGTCGAGACCCAGTACTTC. This chain joins TRBV27 and TRBJ2-5, with D perhaps matching TRBD1 (6 bases). Trimming took 6 bases from V and 5 from J, leaving 22 bases between them. The germline CDR1 and CDR2 sequences are MNHEY and SMNVEV (reference sequence). The CDR3 consists of 16 residues.

The CDR3, as DNA: TGTGCCAGCAGTGAGGGTAGTCCCCTCCACTTT. Protein product: CASSEGSPLHF. J is TRBJ1-6 and V is TRBV2; no clear D. Germline CDR1 and CDR2: SNHLY and FYNNEI. V lost 3 bases and J lost 13, with 7 bases in between. CDR3 length equals 11 residues.

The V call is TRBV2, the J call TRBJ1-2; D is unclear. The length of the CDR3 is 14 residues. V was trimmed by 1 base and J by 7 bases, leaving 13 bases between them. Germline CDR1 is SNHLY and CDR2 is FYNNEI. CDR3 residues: CASSEEISWRGYTF. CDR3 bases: TGTGCCAGCAGTGAAGAAATATCCTGGCGTGGCTACACCTTC.

The CDR3 nucleotides read TGTGCCAGCAGCTTATCGGTTTATAGGCTAGAGGGACGGGAGCAGTTCTTC. Translation gives CASSLSVYRLEGREQFF. The V gene is TRBV7-2, the J gene TRBJ2-1; D assignment may be TRBD1 or TRBD2 (5 bases each). Looked up from germline, CDR1 is SGHTA and CDR2 is FQGNSA. Trimming removed 2 bases from V and 10 bases from J, with 24 bases in between. The CDR3 spans 17 residues.

The CDR3, as DNA: TGTGCCAGTAGCTCCGGGACAGGGGACTACGAGCAGTACTTC. Protein: CASSSGTGDYEQYF. V and J are TRBV19 and TRBJ2-7, with 10 bases lining up with TRBD1. The trim removed 6 bases at V and 3 bases at J, leaving 5 bases unmatched. CDR3 length: 14 amino acids. CDR1 is LNHDA, CDR2 SQIVND, per germline (reference sequence).

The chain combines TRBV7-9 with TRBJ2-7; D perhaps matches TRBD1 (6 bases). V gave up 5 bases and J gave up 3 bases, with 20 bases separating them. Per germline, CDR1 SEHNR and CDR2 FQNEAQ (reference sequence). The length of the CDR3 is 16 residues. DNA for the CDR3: TGTGCCAGCAGCAACAATGACGGGAAGGGGGTCTACGAGCAGTACTTC. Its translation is CASSNNDGKGVYEQYF.